Listed here is a single T cell receptor beta chain. Its antigen remains unidentified. The sample is drawn from a study of PD-1 blockade in classical Hodgkin lymphoma. Overall study findings and caveats: CD4+ TCR diversity, unlike CD8+, rose significantly by C4D1. Relative to healthy donors, newly diagnosed patients reportedly had lower baseline TCR diversity, which was reported as lower still in relapsed/refractory patients. Patients starting nivolumab less than 1 year after ASCT had lower diversity and were excluded from later analyses.

TCRdb keeps only in-frame clones here, not all; method: immunoSEQ multiplex PCR. The sample comprises over 50,000 clones, roughly 85% of which are singletons, and about 8.3% rests with the top ten. Regarding time point: cycle 4 day 1 (C4D1), after more than 5 weeks of nivolumab. Each patient relapsed following autologous stem cell transplantation, and prior brentuximab vedotin exposure differed. CDR1 is LNHNV, CDR2 YYDKDF, per germline (reference sequence). Trimming cost V 0 bases and J 4 bases, with 4 bases left between them. This CDR3 has 12 amino acids. This clonotype originated in a human donor with classical Hodgkin lymphoma. The V and J genes are TRBV15 and TRBJ2-7; no reliable D call. Sequencing used peripheral blood mononuclear cells (PBMCs), obtained before the fourth cycle of nivolumab. CDR3 sequence: CATSRDRYEQYF. The CDR3 region has the DNA TGTGCCACCAGCAGAGATAGGTACGAGCAGTACTTC.